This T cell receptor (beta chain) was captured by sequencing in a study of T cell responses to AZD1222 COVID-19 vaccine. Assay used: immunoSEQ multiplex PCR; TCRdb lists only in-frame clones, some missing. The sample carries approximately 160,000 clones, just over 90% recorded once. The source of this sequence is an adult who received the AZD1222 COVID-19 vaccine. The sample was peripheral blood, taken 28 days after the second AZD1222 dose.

The CDR3 sequence: CASSRSSGLGEKLFF. DNA of the CDR3: TGTGCCAGCTCACGGTCCTCGGGTCTGGGTGAAAAACTGTTTTTT. The rearrangement uses TRBV18 and TRBJ1-4; D is undetermined. The CDR3 consists of 15 residues. The germline V and J ends were trimmed by 4 bases and 7 bases, with 16 bases remaining between them. The germline V gene encodes CDR1 KGHSH and CDR2 LQKENI.